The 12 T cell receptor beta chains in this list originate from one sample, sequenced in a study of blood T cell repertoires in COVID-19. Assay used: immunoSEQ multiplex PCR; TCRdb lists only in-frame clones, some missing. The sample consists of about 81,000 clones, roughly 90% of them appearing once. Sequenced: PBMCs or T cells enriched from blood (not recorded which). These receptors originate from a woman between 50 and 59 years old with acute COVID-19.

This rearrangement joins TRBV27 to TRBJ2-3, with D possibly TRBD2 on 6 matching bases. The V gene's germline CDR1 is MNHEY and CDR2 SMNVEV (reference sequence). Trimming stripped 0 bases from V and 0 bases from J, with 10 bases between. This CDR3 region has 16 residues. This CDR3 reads CASSLSVAESTDTQYF. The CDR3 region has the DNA TGTGCCAGCAGTTTATCAGTAGCGGAAAGCACAGATACGCAGTATTTT.

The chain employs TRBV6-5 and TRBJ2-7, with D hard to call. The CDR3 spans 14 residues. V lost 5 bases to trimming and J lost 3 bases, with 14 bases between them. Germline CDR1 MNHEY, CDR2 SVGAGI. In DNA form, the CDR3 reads TGTGCCAGCAGTCGCGACCGGGTAGTCTACGAGCAGTACTTC. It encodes CASSRDRVVYEQYF.

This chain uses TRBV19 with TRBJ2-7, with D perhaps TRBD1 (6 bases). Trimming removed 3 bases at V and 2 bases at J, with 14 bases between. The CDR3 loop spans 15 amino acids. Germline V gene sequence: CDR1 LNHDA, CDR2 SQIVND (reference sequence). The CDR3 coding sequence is TGTGCCAGTAGTATGGGGGCGGGTTTCACCTACGAGCAGTACTTC. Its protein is CASSMGAGFTYEQYF. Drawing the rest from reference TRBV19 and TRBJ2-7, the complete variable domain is DGGITQSPKYLFRKEGQNVTLSCEQNLNHDAMYWYRQDPGQGLRLIYYSQIVNDFQKGDIAEGYSVSREKKESFPLTVTSAQKNPTAFYLCASSMGAGFTYEQYFGPGTRLTVT.

The DNA for the CDR3 is TGTGCCACCTCAATCGATAGGAGCTCCTACAATGAGCAGTTCTTC. It codes for CATSIDRSSYNEQFF. V and J are TRBV19 and TRBJ2-1, with unresolved D. Trimming pared 10 bases from V and 0 bases from J, leaving 16 bases between. Germline loops: CDR1 LNHDA, CDR2 SQIVND (reference sequence). The length of the CDR3 is 15 residues.

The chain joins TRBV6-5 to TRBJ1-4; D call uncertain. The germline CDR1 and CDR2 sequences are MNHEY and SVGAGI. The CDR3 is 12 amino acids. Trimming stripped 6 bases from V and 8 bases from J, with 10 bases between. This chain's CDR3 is CASRPDSEKLFF. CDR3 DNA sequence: TGTGCCAGCAGGCCAGATTCCGAAAAACTGTTTTTT.

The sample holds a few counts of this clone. CDR3 loop: CASSYRTGGAKDMNTEAFF. DNA of the CDR3: TGTGCCAGCAGCTATAGAACGGGGGGCGCGAAGGACATGAACACTGAAGCTTTCTTT. J is TRBJ1-1 and V is TRBV5-6; a possible D gene is TRBD1 (6 bases). V dropped 3 bases and J dropped 0 bases, with 24 bases sitting between them. This CDR3 has 19 amino acids. Germline V CDR1 and CDR2: SGHDT, YYEEEE.

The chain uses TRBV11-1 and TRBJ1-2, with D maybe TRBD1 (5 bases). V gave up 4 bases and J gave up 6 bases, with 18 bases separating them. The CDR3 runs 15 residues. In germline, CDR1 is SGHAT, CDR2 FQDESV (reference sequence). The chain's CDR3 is CASSSGHALRDGYTF. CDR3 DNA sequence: TGTGCCAGCAGCTCCGGACACGCTCTACGGGATGGCTACACCTTC. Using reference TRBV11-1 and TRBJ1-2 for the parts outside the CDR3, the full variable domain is EAEVAQSPRYKITEKSQAVAFWCDPISGHATLYWYRQILGQGPELLVQFQDESVVDDSQLPKDRFSAERLKGVDSTLKIQPAELGDSAMYLCASSSGHALRDGYTFGSGTRLTVV.

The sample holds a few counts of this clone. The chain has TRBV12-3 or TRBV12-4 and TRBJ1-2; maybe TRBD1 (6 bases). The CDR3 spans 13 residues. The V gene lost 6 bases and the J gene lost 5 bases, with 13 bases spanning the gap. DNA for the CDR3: TGTGCCAGCAGGGAACAGGGTGATTATGGCTACACCTTC. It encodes CASREQGDYGYTF.

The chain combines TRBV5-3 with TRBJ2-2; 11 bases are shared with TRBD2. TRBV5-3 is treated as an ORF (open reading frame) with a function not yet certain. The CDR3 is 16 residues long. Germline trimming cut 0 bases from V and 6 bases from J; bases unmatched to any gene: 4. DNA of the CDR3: TGTGCCAGAAGCTTGGCCCTAGCGGGGGGCGCCGGGGAGCTGTTTTTT. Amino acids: CARSLALAGGAGELFF.

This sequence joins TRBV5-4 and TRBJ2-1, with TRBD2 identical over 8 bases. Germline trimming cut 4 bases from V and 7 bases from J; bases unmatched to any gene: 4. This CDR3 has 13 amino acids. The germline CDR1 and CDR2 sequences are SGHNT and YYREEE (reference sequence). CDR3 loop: CASSRTSLNEQFF. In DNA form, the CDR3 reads TGTGCCAGCAGCCGGACTAGCCTGAATGAGCAGTTCTTC. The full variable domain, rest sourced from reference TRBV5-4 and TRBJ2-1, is ETGVTQSPTHLIKTRGQQVTLRCSSQSGHNTVSWYQQALGQGPQFIFQYYREEENGRGNFPPRFSGLQFPNYSSELNVNALELDDSALYLCASSRTSLNEQFFGPGTRLTVL.

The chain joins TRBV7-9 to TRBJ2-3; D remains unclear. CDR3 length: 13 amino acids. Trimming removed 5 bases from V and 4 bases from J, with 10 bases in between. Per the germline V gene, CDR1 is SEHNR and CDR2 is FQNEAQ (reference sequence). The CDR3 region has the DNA TGTGCCAGCAGCCCCGAGGCCTCAGATACGCAGTATTTT. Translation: CASSPEASDTQYF.

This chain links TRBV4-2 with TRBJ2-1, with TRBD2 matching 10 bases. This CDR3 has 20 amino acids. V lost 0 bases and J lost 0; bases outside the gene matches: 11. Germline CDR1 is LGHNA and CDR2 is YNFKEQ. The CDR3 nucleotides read TGTGCCAGCAGCCAAGAGGGGCAGGGGGCTAGCGGGAGCTCCTACAATGAGCAGTTCTTC. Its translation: CASSQEGQGASGSSYNEQFF.